This entry describes one T cell receptor (beta chain). Original methodology: Quantification of nucleated cells was approximated via reference gene primer amplification. Produced via immunoSEQ multiplex PCR; TCRdb's table is partial and in-frame only. V and J calls and clone size come straight from that table; D and trimming were deduced from the DNA. Of about 360,000 clones listed, roughly four fifths were seen once; the top ten hold about 1%. Germline CDR1 and CDR2: MGHRA and YSYEKL. Trimming cost V 4 bases and J 7 bases; bases outside gene matches: 8. This CDR3 contains 14 residues. This sample was taken from a study of blood T cell repertoires in COVID-19. Study context: Italy, Spain and the United States were the sources of the convalescent and acute COVID-19 samples. PBMCs, B-cell-depleted T cells, or T cells provided the cDNA or gDNA that made up the material.

The source material was peripheral blood. This receptor was identified in a human donor with acute or convalescent COVID-19. The donor label of this sample is uncertain. The chain recombines TRBV4-1 with TRBJ1-2, with TRBD1 matching 8 bases. The CDR3 DNA is TGCGCCAGCAGCCCCTCTGACAGGGGACCTGGCTACACCTTC. It codes for CASSPSDRGPGYTF.